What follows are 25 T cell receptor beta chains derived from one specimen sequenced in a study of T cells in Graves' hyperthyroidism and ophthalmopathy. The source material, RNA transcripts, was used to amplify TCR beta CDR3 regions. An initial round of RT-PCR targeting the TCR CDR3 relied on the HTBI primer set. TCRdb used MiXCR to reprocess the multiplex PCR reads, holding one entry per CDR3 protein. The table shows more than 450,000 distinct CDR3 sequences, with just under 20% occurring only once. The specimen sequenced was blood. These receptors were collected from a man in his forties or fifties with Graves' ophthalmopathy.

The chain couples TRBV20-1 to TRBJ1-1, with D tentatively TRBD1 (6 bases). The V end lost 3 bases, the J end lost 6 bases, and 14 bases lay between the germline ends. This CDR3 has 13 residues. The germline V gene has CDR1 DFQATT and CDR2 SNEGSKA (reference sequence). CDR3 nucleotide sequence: TGCAGTGCTAGTACGGGGGGCATGGCTGAAGCTTTCTTT. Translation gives CSASTGGMAEAFF.

CDR3: CASSLQGRVNTEAFF. The CDR3 DNA sequence: TGCGCCAGCAGCTTGCAGGGTAGAGTGAACACTGAAGCTTTCTTT. The rearrangement uses TRBV5-1 and TRBJ1-1, with a tentative D call TRBD1 (5 bases). The CDR3 runs 15 residues. The ends were cut back, 1 base at V and 0 bases at J, with 10 bases in the middle. The germline V gene has CDR1 SGHRS and CDR2 YFSETQ.

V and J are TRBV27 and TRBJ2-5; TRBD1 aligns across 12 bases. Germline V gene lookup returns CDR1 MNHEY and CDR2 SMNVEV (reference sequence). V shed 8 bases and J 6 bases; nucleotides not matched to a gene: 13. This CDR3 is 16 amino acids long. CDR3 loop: CASQSEPGQGAKTQYF. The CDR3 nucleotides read TGTGCCAGCCAGAGCGAACCGGGACAGGGGGCGAAGACCCAGTACTTC.

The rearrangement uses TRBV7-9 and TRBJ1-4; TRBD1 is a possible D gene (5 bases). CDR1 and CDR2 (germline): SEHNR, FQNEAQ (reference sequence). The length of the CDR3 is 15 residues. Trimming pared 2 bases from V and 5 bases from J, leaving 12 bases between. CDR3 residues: CASSLFQGGNEKLFF. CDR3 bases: TGTGCCAGCAGCTTATTCCAGGGCGGCAATGAAAAACTGTTTTTT.

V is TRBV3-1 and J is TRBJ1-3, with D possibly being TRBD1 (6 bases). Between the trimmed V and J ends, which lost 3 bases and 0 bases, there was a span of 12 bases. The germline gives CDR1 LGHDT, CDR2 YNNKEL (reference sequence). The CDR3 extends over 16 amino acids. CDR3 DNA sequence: TGTGCCAGCAGCCAGGATACAGGGTACTCTGGAAACACCATATATTTT. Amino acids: CASSQDTGYSGNTIYF.

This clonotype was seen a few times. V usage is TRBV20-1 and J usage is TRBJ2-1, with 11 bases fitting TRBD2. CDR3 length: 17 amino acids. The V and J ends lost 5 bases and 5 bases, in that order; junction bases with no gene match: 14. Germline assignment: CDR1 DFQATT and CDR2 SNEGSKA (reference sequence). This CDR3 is CSAPLGDSGRANNEQFF. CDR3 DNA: TGCAGTGCTCCCCTCGGTGATAGCGGGAGGGCCAACAATGAGCAGTTCTTC.

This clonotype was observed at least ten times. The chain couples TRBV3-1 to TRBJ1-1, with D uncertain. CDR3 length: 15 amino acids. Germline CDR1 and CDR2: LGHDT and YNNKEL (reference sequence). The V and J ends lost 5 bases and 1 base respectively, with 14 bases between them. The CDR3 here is CASSTRRHSNTEAFF. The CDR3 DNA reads TGTGCCAGCAGCACGCGTAGGCACTCGAACACTGAAGCTTTCTTT.

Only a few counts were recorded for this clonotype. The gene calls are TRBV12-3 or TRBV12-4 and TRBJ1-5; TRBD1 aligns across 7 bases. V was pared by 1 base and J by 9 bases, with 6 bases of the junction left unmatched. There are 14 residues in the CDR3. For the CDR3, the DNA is TGTGCCAGCAGTTTAGGTTCGTCAGGGGGGCCCCAGCATTTT. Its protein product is CASSLGSSGGPQHF.

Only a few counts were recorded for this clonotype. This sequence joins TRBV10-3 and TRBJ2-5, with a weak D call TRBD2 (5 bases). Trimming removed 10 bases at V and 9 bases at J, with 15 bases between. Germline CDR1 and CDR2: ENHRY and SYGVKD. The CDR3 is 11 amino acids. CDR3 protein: CAKGLVEAQYF. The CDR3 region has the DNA TGTGCCAAAGGACTTGTGGAGGCCCAGTACTTC.

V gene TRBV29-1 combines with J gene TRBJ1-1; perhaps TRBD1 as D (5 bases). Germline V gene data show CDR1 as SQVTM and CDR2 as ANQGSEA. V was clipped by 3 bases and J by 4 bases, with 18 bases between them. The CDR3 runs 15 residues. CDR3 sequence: CSVDLGLRGGTEAFF. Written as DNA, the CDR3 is TGCAGCGTTGACTTGGGTCTACGGGGGGGCACTGAAGCTTTCTTT.

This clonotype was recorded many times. CDR3 coding DNA: TGTGCCAGCAGCCCCGCAGGAGAGAGGCTCCAAGAGACCCAGTACTTC. Translating gives CASSPAGERLQETQYF. The V and J genes are TRBV28 and TRBJ2-5; no clear D. This CDR3 region has 16 residues. The germline gives CDR1 MDHEN, CDR2 SYDVKM. V gave up 6 bases and J gave up 1 base, with 18 bases separating them.

This chain's CDR3 is CASSTRDSYGYTF. CDR3 DNA sequence: TGTGCCAGCAGTACCCGGGACAGCTATGGCTACACCTTC. The rearrangement uses TRBV6-1 and TRBJ1-2; 7 positions agree with TRBD1. This CDR3 spans 13 amino acids. From germline, CDR1 is MNHNS and CDR2 SASEGT. Losses at the gene ends were 5 bases for V and 4 bases for J; bases not matched to a gene: 4.

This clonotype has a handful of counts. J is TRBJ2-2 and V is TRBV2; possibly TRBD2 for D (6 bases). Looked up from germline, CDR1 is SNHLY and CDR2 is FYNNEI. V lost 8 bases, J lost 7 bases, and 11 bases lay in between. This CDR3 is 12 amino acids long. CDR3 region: CASEGGVGELFF. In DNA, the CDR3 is TGTGCCAGCGAGGGCGGGGTCGGGGAGCTGTTTTTT.

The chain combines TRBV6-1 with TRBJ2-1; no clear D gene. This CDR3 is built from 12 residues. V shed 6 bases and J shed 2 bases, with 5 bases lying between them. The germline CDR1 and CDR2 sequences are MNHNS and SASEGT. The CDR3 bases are TGTGCCAGCAGCCACCCCTACAATGAGCAGTTCTTC. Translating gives CASSHPYNEQFF.

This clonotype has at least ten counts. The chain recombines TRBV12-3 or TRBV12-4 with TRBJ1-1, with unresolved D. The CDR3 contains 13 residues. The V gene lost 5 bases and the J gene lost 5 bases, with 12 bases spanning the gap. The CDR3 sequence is CASSLGWETEAFF. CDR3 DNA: TGTGCCAGCAGTCTAGGTTGGGAGACTGAAGCTTTCTTT.

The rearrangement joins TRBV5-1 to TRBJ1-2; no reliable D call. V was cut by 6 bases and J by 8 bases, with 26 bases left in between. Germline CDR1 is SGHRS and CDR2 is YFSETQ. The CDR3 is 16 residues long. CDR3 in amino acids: CASTSVGVERILGYTF. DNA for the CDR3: TGCGCCAGCACCTCTGTGGGAGTTGAGAGAATATTGGGCTACACCTTC.

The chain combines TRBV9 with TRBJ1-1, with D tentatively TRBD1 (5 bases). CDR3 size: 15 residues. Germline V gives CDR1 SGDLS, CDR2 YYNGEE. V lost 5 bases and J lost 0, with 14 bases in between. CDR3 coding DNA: TGTGCCAGCAGTAGGGAGGGACTGATGAACACTGAAGCTTTCTTT. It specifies CASSREGLMNTEAFF.

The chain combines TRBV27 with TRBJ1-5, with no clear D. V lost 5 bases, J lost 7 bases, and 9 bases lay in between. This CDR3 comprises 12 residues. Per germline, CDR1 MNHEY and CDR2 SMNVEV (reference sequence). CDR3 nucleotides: TGTGCCAGCAGTCCAATTGCGCAGCCCCAGCATTTT. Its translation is CASSPIAQPQHF.

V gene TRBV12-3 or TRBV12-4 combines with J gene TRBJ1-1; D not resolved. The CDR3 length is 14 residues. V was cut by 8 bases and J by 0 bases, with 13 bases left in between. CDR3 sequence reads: CASQRGTMNTEAFF. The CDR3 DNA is TGTGCCAGCCAGCGGGGAACCATGAACACTGAAGCTTTCTTT.

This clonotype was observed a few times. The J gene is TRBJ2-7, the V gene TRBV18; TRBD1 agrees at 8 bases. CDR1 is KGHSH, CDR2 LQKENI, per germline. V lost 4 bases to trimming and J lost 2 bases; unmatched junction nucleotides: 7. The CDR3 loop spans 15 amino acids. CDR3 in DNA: TGTGCCAGCTCACGCGGACAGGGTACCCCCTACGAGCAGTACTTC. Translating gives CASSRGQGTPYEQYF. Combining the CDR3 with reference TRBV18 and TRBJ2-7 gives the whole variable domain NAGVMQNPRHLVRRRGQEARLRCSPMKGHSHVYWYRQLPEEGLKFMVYLQKENIIDESGMPKERFSAEFPKEGPSILRIQQVVRGDSAAYFCASSRGQGTPYEQYFGPGTRLTVT.

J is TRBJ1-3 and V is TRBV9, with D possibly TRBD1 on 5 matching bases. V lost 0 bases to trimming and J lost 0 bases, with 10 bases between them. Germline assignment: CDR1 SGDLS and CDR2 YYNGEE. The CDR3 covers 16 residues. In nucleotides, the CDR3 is TGTGCCAGCAGCGTAGCACAGGTTGCCTCTGGAAACACCATATATTTT. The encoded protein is CASSVAQVASGNTIYF.

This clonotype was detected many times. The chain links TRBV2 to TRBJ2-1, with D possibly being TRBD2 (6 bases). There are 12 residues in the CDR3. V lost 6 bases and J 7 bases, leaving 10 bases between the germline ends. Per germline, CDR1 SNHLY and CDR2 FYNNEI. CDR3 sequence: CASRGGANEQFF. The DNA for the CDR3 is TGTGCCAGCAGAGGCGGGGCGAATGAGCAGTTCTTC.

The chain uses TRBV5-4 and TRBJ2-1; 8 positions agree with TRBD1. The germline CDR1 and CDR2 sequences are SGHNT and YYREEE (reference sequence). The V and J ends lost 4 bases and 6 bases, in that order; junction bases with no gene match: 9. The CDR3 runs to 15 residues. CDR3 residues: CASSRQGFSGNEQFF. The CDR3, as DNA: TGTGCCAGCAGCAGACAGGGGTTTAGCGGCAATGAGCAGTTCTTC.

The CDR3 loop reads CASSLAKTGYTF. CDR3 DNA: TGTGCCAGCAGTTTAGCGAAAACTGGCTACACCTTC. The gene calls are TRBV12-3 or TRBV12-4 and TRBJ1-2; D gene unclear. Trimming took 0 bases from V and 7 from J, leaving 6 bases between them. This CDR3 is built from 12 residues.

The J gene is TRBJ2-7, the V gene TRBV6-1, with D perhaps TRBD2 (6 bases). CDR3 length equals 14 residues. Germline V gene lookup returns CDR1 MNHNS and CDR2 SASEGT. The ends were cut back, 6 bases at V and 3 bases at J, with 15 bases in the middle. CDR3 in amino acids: CASRLAGTYYEQYF. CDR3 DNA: TGTGCCAGCAGACTGGCGGGAACCTACTACGAGCAGTACTTC.